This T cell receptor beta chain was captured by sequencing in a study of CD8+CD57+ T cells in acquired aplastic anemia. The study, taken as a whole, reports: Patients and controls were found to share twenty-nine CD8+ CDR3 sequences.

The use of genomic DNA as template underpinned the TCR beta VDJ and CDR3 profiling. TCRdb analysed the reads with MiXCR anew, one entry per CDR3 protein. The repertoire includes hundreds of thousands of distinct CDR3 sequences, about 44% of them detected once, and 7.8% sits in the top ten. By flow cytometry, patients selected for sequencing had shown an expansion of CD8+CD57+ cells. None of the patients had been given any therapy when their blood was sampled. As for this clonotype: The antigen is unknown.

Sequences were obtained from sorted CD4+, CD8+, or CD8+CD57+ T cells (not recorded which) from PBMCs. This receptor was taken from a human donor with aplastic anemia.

As DNA, the CDR3 is TGTGCCAGCAGCTCAGCGGGAGGGCCTTACAATGAGCAGTTCTTC. Encoded protein: CASSSAGGPYNEQFF. The rearrangement links TRBV7-3 to TRBJ2-1, with 10 positions matching TRBD2. Germline CDR1 SGHTA, CDR2 FQGTGA. The CDR3 spans 15 residues. Trimming cost V 4 bases and J 4 bases; bases outside gene matches: 4.